These 30 T cell receptor beta chains were all obtained from the same sample, sequenced in a study of beta chain features in type 1 diabetes. Sequencing targeted expressed TCRB transcripts, as all isolated RNA had been reverse transcribed. Sequenced by immunoSEQ multiplex PCR; TCRdb stores in-frame clones only, minus some. This sample carries some 900,000 clones, 15% to 20% of them seen once, and the ten largest clones take 0.02% to 0.03%. Material: naive CD4+ T cells from blood. The receptors come from a woman under 30 in good health.

In its sample, this clone was seen a few times. V is TRBV7-2 and J is TRBJ2-7, with 10 nucleotides matching TRBD2. V was pared by 4 bases and J by 3 bases, with 6 bases of the junction left unmatched. Germline V lookup: CDR1 SGHTA, CDR2 FQGNSA. This CDR3 has 15 residues. DNA for the CDR3: TGTGCCAGCAGCTCGGGACTAGCGATACACTACGAGCAGTACTTC. Protein sequence: CASSSGLAIHYEQYF.

This clone was counted between two and nine times. V usage is TRBV28 and J usage is TRBJ2-7; possibly TRBD1 or TRBD2 for D (5 bases each). Between the trimmed V and J ends, which lost 3 bases and 4 bases, there was a span of 19 bases. This CDR3 region has 16 residues. Germline loops: CDR1 MDHEN, CDR2 SYDVKM. CDR3 region: CASSFVVGESGYEQYF. In DNA form, the CDR3 reads TGTGCCAGCAGTTTCGTGGTGGGGGAGTCAGGGTACGAGCAGTACTTC.

This clone turned up a few times. The CDR3: CASSASKNIQYF. The CDR3 region has the DNA TGTGCCAGCAGTGCTAGCAAAAACATTCAGTACTTC. This chain joins TRBV25-1 and TRBJ2-4; D is unclear. Germline CDR1 and CDR2: MGHDK and SYGVNS. With 4 bases removed from V and 3 bases from J, the gap between germline ends came to 4 bases. This CDR3 region has 12 residues.

This clone appeared a few times. This chain links TRBV4-2 with TRBJ2-7; D is perhaps TRBD2 (6 bases). Per germline, CDR1 LGHNA and CDR2 YNFKEQ. The CDR3 contains 18 residues. The V and J ends lost 4 bases and 7 bases respectively, with 29 bases between them. CDR3 in amino acids: CASSRQRLGASALGEQYF. CDR3 nucleotide sequence: TGTGCCAGCAGCCGCCAACGTTTGGGTGCTAGCGCACTGGGTGAGCAGTACTTC.

A few counts support this clone. The chain employs TRBV7-6 and TRBJ1-4; 8 bases align to TRBD1. V lost 5 bases to trimming and J lost 0 bases; unmatched junction nucleotides: 8. Germline V CDR1 and CDR2: SGHVS, FNYEAQ. This CDR3 contains 17 residues. This CDR3 reads CASSLGTGRATNEKLFF. CDR3 bases: TGTGCCAGCAGCCTTGGGACAGGACGTGCAACTAATGAAAAACTGTTTTTT.

The chain carries TRBV5-1 and TRBJ2-1; 11 bases fit TRBD2. With 4 bases clipped from V and 8 bases from J, the junction kept 2 bases outside the gene matches. This CDR3 spans 13 amino acids. CDR1 SGHRS and CDR2 YFSETQ come from the germline V gene. The CDR3: CASSTGLADEQFF. As DNA, the CDR3 is TGCGCCAGCAGCACGGGACTAGCGGATGAGCAGTTCTTC.

V gene TRBV7-2 combines with J gene TRBJ2-5, with TRBD2 matching over 9 bases. Trimming took 7 bases from V and 4 from J; bases not matched to a gene: 7. Germline CDR1 and CDR2: SGHTA and FQGNSA. This CDR3 has 14 residues. Here the CDR3 reads CASTQRAGGETQYF. The CDR3 DNA follows: TGTGCCAGCACCCAACGAGCGGGAGGAGAGACCCAGTACTTC.

A few counts support this clone. This chain links TRBV13 with TRBJ1-4; D is possibly TRBD1 (6 bases). CDR1 PRHDT and CDR2 FYEKMQ come from the germline V gene (reference sequence). V lost 5 bases and J lost 7, with 17 bases in between. The CDR3 is made up of 15 amino acids. The CDR3 is CASSLQQGGGEKLFF. For the CDR3, the DNA is TGTGCCAGCAGCCTACAACAGGGAGGGGGTGAAAAACTGTTTTTT.

This clone was picked up a small number of times. The V gene is TRBV7-2, the J gene TRBJ2-1; 12 bases are a match to TRBD2. The CDR3 is made up of 14 amino acids. J lost 6 bases, V lost 7 bases, and 4 bases had no gene match. Germline loops: CDR1 SGHTA, CDR2 FQGNSA. The CDR3 DNA is TGTGCCAGCACTCGGACTAGCGGGACCAATGAGCAGTTCTTC. This sequence encodes CASTRTSGTNEQFF. Complete variable domain (other parts from reference TRBV7-2 and TRBJ2-1): GAGVSQSPSNKVTEKGKDVELRCDPISGHTALYWYRQSLGQGLEFLIYFQGNSAPDKSGLPSDRFSAERTGGSVSTLTIQRTQQEDSAVYLCASTRTSGTNEQFFGPGTRLTVL.

The J gene is TRBJ1-5, the V gene TRBV5-1; 7 positions match TRBD1. V lost 4 bases and J lost 3; bases outside the gene matches: 7. The CDR3 consists of 15 residues. The germline V gene encodes CDR1 SGHRS and CDR2 YFSETQ. CDR3 sequence (DNA): TGCGCCAGCAGCGAAGGGACAGACCCCAATCAGCCCCAGCATTTT. Translating gives CASSEGTDPNQPQHF.

This chain joins TRBV7-8 and TRBJ2-5; weak D call: TRBD2 (5 bases). V lost 1 base, J lost 2 bases, and 14 bases lay in between. The germline CDR1 and CDR2 sequences are SGHVS and FQNEAQ. The CDR3 spans 16 residues. This CDR3 reads CASSLGRLRVQETQYF. The CDR3 DNA reads TGTGCCAGCAGCTTAGGCAGACTAAGGGTTCAAGAGACCCAGTACTTC.

This clone turned up a few times. The sample carries other DNA sequences with the same CDR3. The CDR3 DNA sequence: TGTGCCAGCTCATCCACCGATGGCTACACCTTC. Its translation: CASSSTDGYTF. This sequence joins TRBV18 and TRBJ1-2; no clear D. V shed 5 bases and J shed 6 bases, with 7 bases lying between them. The CDR3 runs 11 residues. Germline-derived CDR1 and CDR2 are KGHSH and LQKENI.

This sequence joins TRBV7-2 and TRBJ2-3; 9 nucleotides line up with TRBD2. This CDR3 spans 16 amino acids. With 2 bases clipped from V and 3 bases from J, the junction kept 6 bases outside the gene matches. From germline, CDR1 is SGHTA and CDR2 FQGNSA. CDR3 protein: CASSLLSGSPTDTQYF. The CDR3 DNA sequence: TGTGCCAGCAGCTTACTTAGCGGGAGTCCGACAGATACGCAGTATTTT.

This clone was seen only a few times. V gene TRBV27 combines with J gene TRBJ2-1; D gene ambiguous. The CDR3 is made up of 14 amino acids. The V end was cut by 1 base, the J end by 13 bases, with 17 bases between. Per germline, CDR1 MNHEY and CDR2 SMNVEV (reference sequence). CDR3: CASSLLSDGPSQFF. The CDR3, as DNA: TGTGCCAGCAGTTTATTGTCGGACGGACCATCTCAGTTCTTC.

This clone was detected only a few times. The rearrangement links TRBV18 to TRBJ2-1, with 13 bases that match TRBD2. J was trimmed by 3 bases and V by 4 bases; bases with no gene match: 6. This CDR3 region has 17 residues. Looked up from germline, CDR1 is KGHSH and CDR2 is LQKENI. As DNA, the CDR3 is TGTGCCAGCTCACATTCACTAGCGGGAGGGTACTACAATGAGCAGTTCTTC. This translates into CASSHSLAGGYYNEQFF.

A few counts support this clone. The J gene is TRBJ1-1, the V gene TRBV11-2; possible D gene TRBD1, 6 bases. Trimming stripped 5 bases from V and 8 bases from J, with 15 bases between. Per the germline V gene, CDR1 is SGHAT and CDR2 is FQNNGV. CDR3 length: 13 residues. The DNA for the CDR3 is TGTGCCAGCAGCAGTCGAGCCAGGGGAGAAGCTTTCTTT. This encodes CASSSRARGEAFF.

This clone has more than one count but fewer than ten. The chain uses TRBV6-5 and TRBJ1-4; TRBD1 matches at 9 bases. Looked up from germline, CDR1 is MNHEY and CDR2 is SVGAGI. V dropped 6 bases and J dropped 5; count of bases not matched to a gene: 7. This CDR3 is 15 amino acids long. The CDR3 DNA follows: TGTGCCAGCAGACGCCCGGGACAGGGAAATGAAAAACTGTTTTTT. It specifies CASRRPGQGNEKLFF.

The J gene is TRBJ2-1, the V gene TRBV5-4; 10 bases align to TRBD2. There are 15 residues in the CDR3. CDR1 is SGHNT and CDR2 is YYREEE in the germline V gene (reference sequence). V was pared by 4 bases and J by 6 bases, with 7 bases of the junction left unmatched. CDR3 sequence: CASSQDRTSGNEQFF. CDR3 nucleotide sequence: TGTGCCAGCAGCCAGGACAGGACTAGCGGCAATGAGCAGTTCTTC.

This clone was observed a few times. V and J are TRBV7-9 and TRBJ2-7; D possibly corresponds to TRBD1 (6 bases). V gave up 0 bases and J gave up 7 bases, with 16 bases separating them. Looked up from germline, CDR1 is SEHNR and CDR2 is FQNEAQ (reference sequence). This CDR3 spans 15 amino acids. Written as DNA, the CDR3 is TGTGCCAGCAGCTTAGCGTCTGTCAGGGGAAATGAGCAGTACTTC. Encoded protein: CASSLASVRGNEQYF.

This chain connects TRBV5-6 to TRBJ1-5; 7 bases map to TRBD1. The CDR3 runs to 13 residues. In germline, CDR1 is SGHDT, CDR2 YYEEEE. Unmatched junction bases numbered 2, after V lost 1 base and J lost 7 bases. The CDR3 reads CASSLQGGQPQHF. DNA of the CDR3: TGTGCCAGCAGCTTGCAGGGGGGCCAGCCCCAGCATTTT.

This sequence joins TRBV29-1 and TRBJ2-3, with D possibly matching TRBD2 (6 bases). This CDR3 has 13 residues. CDR1 and CDR2 from the germline V gene are SQVTM and ANQGSEA. With 5 bases removed from V and 3 bases from J, the gap between germline ends came to 12 bases. This CDR3 is CSVRRATTDTQYF. For the CDR3, the DNA is TGCAGCGTTAGGAGGGCCACGACAGATACGCAGTATTTT.

This clone came up a few times. The chain recombines TRBV2 with TRBJ2-1; tentative D call: TRBD2 (6 bases). The ends were cut back, 7 bases at V and 0 bases at J, with 10 bases in the middle. CDR1 and CDR2 from the germline V gene are SNHLY and FYNNEI. The CDR3 spans 14 residues. CDR3 loop: CASTREVSYNEQFF. In nucleotides, the CDR3 is TGTGCCAGCACGAGGGAGGTCTCCTACAATGAGCAGTTCTTC.

V usage is TRBV7-2 and J usage is TRBJ1-2, with a possible D match to TRBD1 (6 bases). The V end lost 8 bases, the J end lost 7 bases, and 20 bases lay between the germline ends. This CDR3 region has 14 residues. CDR1 is SGHTA, CDR2 FQGNSA, per germline. The CDR3 DNA follows: TGTGCCAGCCGACCCGGGACAACGAGTTCTGGCTACACCTTC. Translating it yields CASRPGTTSSGYTF.

V usage is TRBV7-2 and J usage is TRBJ2-3; possible D gene TRBD2, 6 bases. CDR3 length equals 15 residues. The germline CDR1 and CDR2 sequences are SGHTA and FQGNSA. Trimming cost V 5 bases and J 2 bases, with 14 bases left between them. In nucleotides, the CDR3 is TGTGCCAGCAGCCGAGCTGGGGGGTACACAGATACGCAGTATTTT. As protein: CASSRAGGYTDTQYF.

This clone was found a few times. The chain employs TRBV5-6 and TRBJ1-2; D not certain. CDR3 length: 12 amino acids. Germline V gene data show CDR1 as SGHDT and CDR2 as YYEEEE. The V and J ends lost 5 bases and 4 bases respectively, with 9 bases between them. The CDR3 region is CASRSNSYGYTF. The CDR3 DNA sequence: TGTGCCAGCAGGTCCAACAGCTATGGCTACACCTTC.

The chain combines TRBV7-2 with TRBJ2-5; D possibly corresponds to TRBD2 (6 bases). The CDR3 spans 15 residues. Per germline, CDR1 SGHTA and CDR2 FQGNSA. V lost 3 bases and J lost 7, with 18 bases in between. CDR3 nucleotide sequence: TGTGCCAGCAGCTTGAGTGGGCCCCTCGGGGGGACCCAGTACTTC. It is translated as CASSLSGPLGGTQYF.

A few counts support this clone. The chain employs TRBV18 and TRBJ2-1, with D unclear. Trimming removed 3 bases from V and 6 bases from J, with 9 bases in between. The germline gives CDR1 KGHSH, CDR2 LQKENI. The CDR3 contains 13 residues. The CDR3 DNA follows: TGTGCCAGCTCACCGAGACACCGCAATGAGCAGTTCTTC. It translates to CASSPRHRNEQFF. Using reference TRBV18 and TRBJ2-1 for the parts outside the CDR3, the full variable domain is NAGVMQNPRHLVRRRGQEARLRCSPMKGHSHVYWYRQLPEEGLKFMVYLQKENIIDESGMPKERFSAEFPKEGPSILRIQQVVRGDSAAYFCASSPRHRNEQFFGPGTRLTVL.

V is TRBV10-3 and J is TRBJ2-3, with D hard to call. The CDR3 contains 15 residues. CDR1 and CDR2 from the germline V gene are ENHRY and SYGVKD. V was clipped by 3 bases and J by 1 base, with 11 bases between them. The CDR3 nucleotides read TGTGCCATCAGTGACCTGGGCGCTGGCACAGATACGCAGTATTTT. Amino acid sequence: CAISDLGAGTDTQYF.

This clone has just a few counts. The CDR3 protein is CASSVGVQKQETQYF. The CDR3 region has the DNA TGTGCCAGCAGCGTAGGGGTACAGAAACAAGAGACCCAGTACTTC. The chain combines TRBV9 with TRBJ2-5; D call uncertain. This CDR3 has 15 amino acids. V was shortened by 0 bases and J by 2 bases, with 11 bases between the two germline ends. Germline V gene data show CDR1 as SGDLS and CDR2 as YYNGEE.

This clone was counted between two and nine times. The chain joins TRBV12-5 to TRBJ2-1; D may be TRBD1 (5 bases). In germline, CDR1 is LGHNT, CDR2 FRNRAP. The CDR3 is made up of 19 amino acids. The V and J ends lost 5 bases and 3 bases respectively, with 26 bases between them. The CDR3 region is CASGGLGATGPPSYNEQFF. CDR3 DNA sequence: TGTGCTAGTGGTGGGCTAGGGGCTACCGGGCCCCCAAGCTACAATGAGCAGTTCTTC.